This TCR beta chain derives from a study of blood T cell repertoires in COVID-19. Overall study context: COVID-19 samples from acute and convalescent phases originated in the United States, Italy and Spain. Sample material is recorded as cDNA or gDNA derived from T cells, B-cell-depleted T cells, or PBMCs.

Seattle cases were enrolled at active infection and followed longitudinally. Trimming pared 1 base from V and 2 bases from J, leaving 12 bases between. The CDR3 consists of 15 residues. Germline values: CDR1 SGHRS, CDR2 YFSETQ. Per the authors' pipeline: Estimates of nucleated cell counts were drawn from the amplification of reference gene primers. Produced via immunoSEQ multiplex PCR; TCRdb's table is partial and in-frame only. V and J calls and clone size are as listed in that table; D and trimming were resolved from the DNA. The sample has some 250,000 clones; 70% to 90% are singletons. V usage is TRBV5-1 and J usage is TRBJ1-2, with a weak D call TRBD1 (6 bases). Sequences were obtained from peripheral blood. The receptor was isolated from a woman aged 25 to 39 with COVID-19, enrolled during active disease. CDR3 DNA: TGCGCCAGCAGCTTGTTACAGGGCGCGAACTATGGCTACACCTTC. Translated, it gives CASSLLQGANYGYTF.